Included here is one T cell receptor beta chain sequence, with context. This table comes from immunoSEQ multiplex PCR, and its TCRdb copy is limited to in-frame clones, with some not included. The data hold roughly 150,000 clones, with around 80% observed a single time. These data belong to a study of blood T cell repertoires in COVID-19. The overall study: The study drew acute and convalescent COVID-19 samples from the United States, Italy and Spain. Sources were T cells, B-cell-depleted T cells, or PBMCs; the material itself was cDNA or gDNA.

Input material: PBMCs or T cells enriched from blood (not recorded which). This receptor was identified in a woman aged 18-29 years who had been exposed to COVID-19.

CDR3 loop: CASSRLLGRLVHGYTF. CDR3 DNA sequence: TGTGCCAGCAGCCGATTACTCGGGAGACTAGTACATGGCTACACCTTC. This rearrangement joins TRBV7-9 to TRBJ1-2; D is unclear. This CDR3 spans 16 amino acids. Trimming took 5 bases from V and 6 from J, leaving 22 bases between them. The V gene's germline CDR1 is SEHNR and CDR2 FQNEAQ (reference sequence).